The next 28 T cell receptor beta chains were all read from a single sample in a study of blood T cell repertoires in COVID-19. The table came from immunoSEQ multiplex PCR; TCRdb's copy has only in-frame clones and leaves some out. The data hold fewer than 75,000 clones, with roughly four fifths observed a single time. Specimen: peripheral blood. The receptors originated from a human donor in a cohort sampled during active COVID-19.

The V call is TRBV6-1, the J call TRBJ1-1; TRBD1 might be the D (5 bases). CDR3 length equals 17 residues. Germline-derived CDR1 and CDR2 are MNHNS and SASEGT. Trimming removed 4 bases at V and 4 bases at J, with 22 bases between. The CDR3 bases are TGTGCCAGCAGTGGGACGGACATATTGAGGAGAATCACTGAAGCTTTCTTT. It is translated as CASSGTDILRRITEAFF.

This clone was picked up one time. The CDR3, as DNA: TGTGCCAGCAGCTCCCCTAGCGGGGGGACAAACAATGAGCAGTTCTTC. Residues: CASSSPSGGTNNEQFF. This chain uses TRBV7-6 with TRBJ2-1; 11 bases agree with TRBD2. There are 16 residues in the CDR3. Unmatched junction bases numbered 7, after V lost 4 bases and J lost 5 bases. Germline loops: CDR1 SGHVS, CDR2 FNYEAQ.

The chain joins TRBV5-6 to TRBJ1-5; D gene ambiguous. This CDR3 is 13 amino acids long. Per germline, CDR1 SGHDT and CDR2 YYEEEE. Trimming pared 0 bases from V and 7 bases from J, leaving 8 bases between. As DNA, the CDR3 is TGTGCCAGCAGCTTGGAGCGGGCGCAGCCCCAGCATTTT. Encoded protein: CASSLERAQPQHF. The full variable domain, with the rest looked up from reference TRBV5-6 and TRBJ1-5, is DAGVTQSPTHLIKTRGQQVTLRCSPKSGHDTVSWYQQALGQGPQFIFQYYEEEERQRGNFPDRFSGHQFPNYSSELNVNALLLGDSALYLCASSLERAQPQHFGDGTRLSIL.

This clone was seen just once. This rearrangement joins TRBV7-2 to TRBJ1-1, with D perhaps TRBD1 (5 bases). Germline V CDR1 and CDR2: SGHTA, FQGNSA. Deletions cut 11 bases from V and 0 bases from J, with 16 bases between. This CDR3 has 14 residues. CDR3: CAVREGLLNTEAFF. The CDR3 DNA reads TGTGCCGTCAGGGAGGGACTTTTGAACACTGAAGCTTTCTTT. Filled out from reference TRBV7-2 and TRBJ1-1, the complete variable domain reads GAGVSQSPSNKVTEKGKDVELRCDPISGHTALYWYRQSLGQGLEFLIYFQGNSAPDKSGLPSDRFSAERTGGSVSTLTIQRTQQEDSAVYLCAVREGLLNTEAFFGQGTRLTVV.

This clone was seen a single time. This rearrangement joins TRBV12-3 or TRBV12-4 to TRBJ1-1; D is unresolved. The CDR3 contains 12 residues. The V end lost 3 bases, the J end lost 10 bases, and 12 bases lay between the germline ends. DNA for the CDR3: TGTGCCAGCAGTTTTGGCAGTTTAAGAGCTTTCTTT. Residues: CASSFGSLRAFF.

This chain connects TRBV6-2 or TRBV6-3 to TRBJ2-3; 8 nucleotides agree with TRBD2. CDR1 is MNHEY, CDR2 SVGEGT, per germline. J lost 1 base, V lost 5 bases, and 8 bases had no gene match. The CDR3 sequence is 16 residues long. The CDR3 nucleotides are TGTGCCAGCAGTACTATTTTTAGCGGGGGCACAGATACGCAGTATTTT. As protein: CASSTIFSGGTDTQYF.

This clone was seen a single time. The chain employs TRBV28 and TRBJ2-2; 11 bases are shared with TRBD1. The ends lost 4 bases at V and 4 bases at J; junction bases unmatched: 20. This CDR3 comprises 21 residues. Germline loops: CDR1 MDHEN, CDR2 SYDVKM. DNA of the CDR3: TGTGCCAGCAGTTCCCGGACAGGGGGCGCGACGTTTCGAGGTTCCACCGGGGAGCTGTTTTTT. It yields the protein CASSSRTGGATFRGSTGELFF.

This clone was seen a single time. The CDR3, as DNA: TGTGCCAGCAGCTTGGGAGGGGTAACTGAAGCTTTCTTT. This sequence encodes CASSLGGVTEAFF. The rearrangement uses TRBV11-3 and TRBJ1-1, with D possibly being TRBD1 (5 bases). The V gene's germline CDR1 is SGHNT and CDR2 YENEEA. This CDR3 region has 13 residues. V gave up 3 bases and J gave up 5 bases, with 10 bases separating them.

The chain couples TRBV5-4 to TRBJ1-2; 9 nucleotides line up with TRBD1. V shed 5 bases and J 4 bases; nucleotides not matched to a gene: 12. This CDR3 region has 16 residues. Germline CDR1 SGHNT, CDR2 YYREEE (reference sequence). The CDR3 loop reads CASRRLGTGLSYGYTF. In nucleotides, the CDR3 is TGTGCCAGCAGGAGGCTAGGGACAGGGCTCTCCTATGGCTACACCTTC.

This chain joins TRBV19 and TRBJ1-2, with D perhaps TRBD1 (5 bases). The germline V gene has CDR1 LNHDA and CDR2 SQIVND (reference sequence). The CDR3 has 15 residues. With 3 bases removed from V and 4 bases from J, the gap between germline ends came to 15 bases. CDR3 sequence: CASSMESQGLYGYTF. The CDR3 nucleotides read TGTGCCAGTAGTATGGAGTCGCAGGGACTCTATGGCTACACCTTC.

This chain joins TRBV9 and TRBJ2-1; TRBD2 matches 10 bases. Germline V gene data show CDR1 as SGDLS and CDR2 as YYNGEE. The ends lost 4 bases at V and 2 bases at J; junction bases unmatched: 3. This CDR3 has 15 residues. The chain's CDR3 is CASSRTSGTYNEQFF. Here the CDR3 DNA reads TGTGCCAGCAGCAGGACTAGCGGTACCTACAATGAGCAGTTCTTC.

This clone occurred a few times. J is TRBJ1-4 and V is TRBV2, with 7 bases identical to TRBD1. The CDR3 extends over 16 amino acids. V lost 5 bases to trimming and J lost 2 bases; unmatched junction nucleotides: 8. The germline V gene has CDR1 SNHLY and CDR2 FYNNEI. Here the CDR3 DNA reads TGTGCCAGCAGTTCGGGACAGTCGGGTACTAATGAAAAACTGTTTTTT. Translation gives CASSSGQSGTNEKLFF.

The V and J genes are TRBV11-2 and TRBJ2-2, with D tentatively TRBD1 (5 bases). In germline, CDR1 is SGHAT, CDR2 FQNNGV. Trimming took off 2 bases at V and 4 bases at J, with 17 bases between the two ends. This CDR3 region has 17 residues. The CDR3 sequence: CASSLRGRGVTTGELFF. Here the CDR3 DNA reads TGTGCCAGCAGCTTAAGGGGAAGGGGTGTTACCACCGGGGAGCTGTTTTTT.

The table lists this clone with a count of one. The chain uses TRBV7-2 and TRBJ1-2; D gene unclear. CDR1 is SGHTA and CDR2 is FQGNSA in the germline V gene. V was clipped by 1 base and J by 1 base, with 7 bases between them. The CDR3 spans 14 residues. Here the CDR3 DNA reads TGTGCCAGCAGCTTAGGGTTCAGTAACTATGGCTACACCTTC. Encoded protein: CASSLGFSNYGYTF.

This chain uses TRBV6-1 with TRBJ2-2; D is ambiguous. This CDR3 has 12 residues. Germline V gene lookup returns CDR1 MNHNS and CDR2 SASEGT. The germline V and J ends were trimmed by 7 bases and 2 bases, with 5 bases remaining between them. In DNA, the CDR3 is TGTGCCAGCATCCTTAACACCGGGGAGCTGTTTTTT. Amino acids: CASILNTGELFF.

The genes are TRBV6-2 or TRBV6-3 and TRBJ1-1; D is possibly TRBD1 (6 bases). CDR1 is MNHEY and CDR2 is SVGEGT in the germline V gene. The length of the CDR3 is 16 residues. V lost 1 base and J lost 2, with 14 bases in between. The CDR3 sequence: CASSYWTVVGNTEAFF. CDR3 nucleotides: TGTGCCAGCAGTTACTGGACAGTCGTGGGAAACACTGAAGCTTTCTTT.

This clone was observed a handful of times. The chain uses TRBV30 and TRBJ1-5; D unresolved. This CDR3 spans 15 amino acids. V was clipped by 5 bases and J by 5 bases, with 19 bases between them. Germline V gene data show CDR1 as GTSNPN and CDR2 as SVGIG (reference sequence). CDR3 residues: CAWVPVIGFHQPQHF. CDR3 nucleotide sequence: TGTGCCTGGGTCCCGGTAATCGGGTTCCATCAGCCCCAGCATTTT.

The rearrangement joins TRBV6-5 to TRBJ1-1; 8 bases match TRBD1. This CDR3 contains 15 residues. From germline, CDR1 is MNHEY and CDR2 SVGAGI. The V and J ends lost 5 bases and 1 base, in that order; junction bases with no gene match: 6. The DNA of the CDR3 is TGTGCCAGCAGTACCCCCGGGACAGGGAACACTGAAGCTTTCTTT. Protein sequence: CASSTPGTGNTEAFF.

This chain connects TRBV16 to TRBJ2-7, with 10 bases that match TRBD1. Germline assignment: CDR1 KGHSY and CDR2 FQNENV. The CDR3 contains 15 residues. Germline trimming cut 4 bases from V and 5 bases from J; bases unmatched to any gene: 8. The CDR3 DNA reads as TGTGCCAGCAGCCCCCCGTGGGACAGGGGTGACGAGCAGTACTTC. Protein product: CASSPPWDRGDEQYF.

The chain joins TRBV30 to TRBJ2-1, with D perhaps TRBD1 (5 bases). Trimming took off 8 bases at V and 10 bases at J, with 12 bases between the two ends. CDR1 is GTSNPN and CDR2 is SVGIG in the germline V gene (reference sequence). This CDR3 is 10 amino acids long. The chain's CDR3 is CAGSRTEQFF. CDR3 DNA sequence: TGTGCCGGCTCACGGACAGAGCAGTTCTTC.

The V and J genes are TRBV18 and TRBJ2-5, with TRBD2 as a possible D gene (6 bases). The CDR3 contains 12 residues. V lost 3 bases to trimming and J lost 6 bases, with 8 bases between them. Germline-derived CDR1 and CDR2 are KGHSH and LQKENI. The CDR3 DNA reads as TGTGCCAGCTCACCCGGGGGTCAGACCCAGTACTTC. Translated, it gives CASSPGGQTQYF. The full variable domain, with the rest looked up from reference TRBV18 and TRBJ2-5, is NAGVMQNPRHLVRRRGQEARLRCSPMKGHSHVYWYRQLPEEGLKFMVYLQKENIIDESGMPKERFSAEFPKEGPSILRIQQVVRGDSAAYFCASSPGGQTQYFGPGTRLLVL.

V and J are TRBV4-3 and TRBJ2-7; 8 nucleotides agree with TRBD2. The CDR3 has 15 amino acids. The V and J ends lost 3 bases and 1 base, in that order; junction bases with no gene match: 5. Germline CDR1 LGHNA, CDR2 YSLEER. This chain's CDR3 is CASSHMRGVSYEQYF. DNA for the CDR3: TGCGCCAGCAGCCACATGCGGGGGGTATCCTACGAGCAGTACTTC.

This clone was observed many times. The chain couples TRBV19 to TRBJ2-7, with 10 bases lining up with TRBD2. Unmatched junction bases numbered 6, after V lost 7 bases and J lost 0 bases. CDR1 and CDR2 from the germline V gene are LNHDA and SQIVND (reference sequence). The length of the CDR3 is 15 residues. Here the CDR3 DNA reads TGTGCCAGTACAGTCACTAGCGGGGCCTCCTACGAGCAGTACTTC. It codes for CASTVTSGASYEQYF.

The CDR3: CASTLTGELFF. CDR3 bases: TGTGCCAGCACCCTCACCGGGGAGCTGTTTTTT. V is TRBV6-6 and J is TRBJ2-2; no reliable D call. Germline loops: CDR1 MNHNY, CDR2 SVGAGI (reference sequence). The V end was cut by 7 bases, the J end by 4 bases, with 4 bases between. The CDR3 covers 11 residues.

This rearrangement joins TRBV2 to TRBJ2-2; 14 nucleotides agree with TRBD2. Germline trimming cut 4 bases from V and 6 bases from J; bases unmatched to any gene: 7. CDR1 is SNHLY, CDR2 FYNNEI, per germline. The length of the CDR3 is 17 residues. CDR3 coding DNA: TGTGCCAGCAGTGCGGAGACTAGCGGGGGGGGAGCCGGGGAGCTGTTTTTT. Amino acids: CASSAETSGGGAGELFF.

This clone was seen a single time. The rearrangement links TRBV5-1 to TRBJ1-4; D is unresolved. CDR3 size: 14 residues. V lost 1 base and J lost 3, with 7 bases in between. Per germline, CDR1 SGHRS and CDR2 YFSETQ. The CDR3 region is CASSLSTANEKLFF. The DNA of the CDR3 is TGCGCCAGCAGCTTGTCGACTGCTAATGAAAAACTGTTTTTT. The entire variable domain, with the rest obtained from reference TRBV5-1 and TRBJ1-4, is as follows: KAGVTQTPRYLIKTRGQQVTLSCSPISGHRSVSWYQQTPGQGLQFLFEYFSETQRNKGNFPGRFSGRQFSNSRSEMNVSTLELGDSALYLCASSLSTANEKLFFGSGTQLSVL.

The chain employs TRBV19 and TRBJ1-2; 7 bases are shared with TRBD1. The CDR3 length is 14 residues. Losses at the gene ends were 7 bases for V and 4 bases for J; bases not matched to a gene: 9. Germline CDR1 reads LNHDA; CDR2 reads SQIVND (reference sequence). Written as DNA, the CDR3 is TGTGCCAGTAACCAGGGGGTAGTAAGCTATGGCTACACCTTC. This encodes CASNQGVVSYGYTF.

The sample holds one count of this clone. This chain uses TRBV19 with TRBJ1-2; D might be TRBD1 (5 bases). Trimming removed 7 bases at V and 5 bases at J, with 20 bases between. Germline V lookup: CDR1 LNHDA, CDR2 SQIVND (reference sequence). The CDR3 covers 15 residues. Here the CDR3 DNA reads TGTGCCAGTAAGATCGACCCGGGGGTTCATTATGGCTACACCTTC. The encoded protein is CASKIDPGVHYGYTF. Variable domain in full (rest from reference TRBV19 and TRBJ1-2): DGGITQSPKYLFRKEGQNVTLSCEQNLNHDAMYWYRQDPGQGLRLIYYSQIVNDFQKGDIAEGYSVSREKKESFPLTVTSAQKNPTAFYLCASKIDPGVHYGYTFGSGTRLTVV.